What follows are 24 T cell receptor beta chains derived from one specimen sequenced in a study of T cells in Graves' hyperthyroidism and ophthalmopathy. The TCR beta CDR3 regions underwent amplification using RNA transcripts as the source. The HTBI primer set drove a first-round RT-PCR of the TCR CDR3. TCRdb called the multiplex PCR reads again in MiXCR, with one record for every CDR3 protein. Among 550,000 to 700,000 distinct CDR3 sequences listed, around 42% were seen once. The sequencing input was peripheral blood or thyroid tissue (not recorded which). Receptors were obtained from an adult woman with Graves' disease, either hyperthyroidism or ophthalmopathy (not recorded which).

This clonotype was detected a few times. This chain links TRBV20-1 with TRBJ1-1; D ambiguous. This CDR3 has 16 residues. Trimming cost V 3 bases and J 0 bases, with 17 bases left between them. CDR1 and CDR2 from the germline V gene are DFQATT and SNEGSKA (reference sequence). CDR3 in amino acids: CSARPWLVNMNTEAFF. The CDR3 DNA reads TGCAGTGCTAGGCCCTGGCTCGTAAACATGAACACTGAAGCTTTCTTT.

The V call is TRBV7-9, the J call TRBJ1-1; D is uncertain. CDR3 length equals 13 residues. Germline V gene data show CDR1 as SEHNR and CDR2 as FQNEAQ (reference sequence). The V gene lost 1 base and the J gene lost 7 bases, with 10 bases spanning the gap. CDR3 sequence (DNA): TGTGCCAGCAGCTTAGGACTCGGGGTTGAAGCTTTCTTT. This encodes CASSLGLGVEAFF.

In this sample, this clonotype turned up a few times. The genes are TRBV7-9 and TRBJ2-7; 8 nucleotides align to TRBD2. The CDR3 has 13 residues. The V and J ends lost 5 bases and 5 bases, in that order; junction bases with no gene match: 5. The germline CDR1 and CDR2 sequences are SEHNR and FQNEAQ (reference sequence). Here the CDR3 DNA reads TGTGCCAGCAGCCAACGGCGGGAGGACGAGCAGTACTTC. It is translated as CASSQRREDEQYF.

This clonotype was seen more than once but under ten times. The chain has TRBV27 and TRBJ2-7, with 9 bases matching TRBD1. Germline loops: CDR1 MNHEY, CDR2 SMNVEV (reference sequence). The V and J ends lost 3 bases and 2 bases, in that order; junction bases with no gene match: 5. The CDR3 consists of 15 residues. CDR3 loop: CASSFEQGAAYEQYF. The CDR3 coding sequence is TGTGCCAGCAGTTTCGAACAGGGGGCTGCCTACGAGCAGTACTTC.

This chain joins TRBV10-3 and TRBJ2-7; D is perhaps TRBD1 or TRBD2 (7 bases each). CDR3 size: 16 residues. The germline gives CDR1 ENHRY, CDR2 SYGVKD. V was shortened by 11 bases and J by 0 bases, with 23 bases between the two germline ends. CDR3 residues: CASTRGLERDSYEQYF. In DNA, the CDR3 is TGTGCCTCAACCAGGGGGTTGGAGCGGGACTCCTACGAGCAGTACTTC.

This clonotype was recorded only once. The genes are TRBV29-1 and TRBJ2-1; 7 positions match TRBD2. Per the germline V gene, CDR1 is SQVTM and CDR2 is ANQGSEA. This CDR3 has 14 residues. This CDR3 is CSAREERGYNEQFF. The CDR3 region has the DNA TGCAGTGCTAGGGAGGAGCGGGGATACAATGAGCAGTTCTTC.

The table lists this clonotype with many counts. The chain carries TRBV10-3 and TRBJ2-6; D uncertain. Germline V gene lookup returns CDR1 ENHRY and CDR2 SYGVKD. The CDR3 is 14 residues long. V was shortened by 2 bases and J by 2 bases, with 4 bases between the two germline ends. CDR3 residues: CAISERAGANVLTF. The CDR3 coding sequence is TGTGCCATCAGTGAGAGGGCTGGGGCCAACGTCCTGACTTTC.

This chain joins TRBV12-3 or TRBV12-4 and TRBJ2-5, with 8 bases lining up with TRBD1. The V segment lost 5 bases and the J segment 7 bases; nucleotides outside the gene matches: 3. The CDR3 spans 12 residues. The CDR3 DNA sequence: TGTGCCAGCAGTACAGGGGGTACGACCCAGTACTTC. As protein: CASSTGGTTQYF.

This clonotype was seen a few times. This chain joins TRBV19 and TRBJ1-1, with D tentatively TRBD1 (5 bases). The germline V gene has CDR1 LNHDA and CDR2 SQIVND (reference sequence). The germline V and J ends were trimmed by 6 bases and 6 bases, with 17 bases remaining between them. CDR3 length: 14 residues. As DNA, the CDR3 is TGTGCCAGTAGATCAGTGGGCAGGGCGGCTGAAGCTTTCTTT. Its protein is CASRSVGRAAEAFF.

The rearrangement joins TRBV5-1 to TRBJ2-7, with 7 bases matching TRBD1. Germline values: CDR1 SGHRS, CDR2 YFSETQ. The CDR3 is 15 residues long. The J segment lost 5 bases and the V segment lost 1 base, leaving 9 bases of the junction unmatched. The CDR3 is CASSLHRGFSHEQYF. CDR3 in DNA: TGCGCCAGCAGCTTGCACAGGGGTTTTTCCCACGAGCAGTACTTC.

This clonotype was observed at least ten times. The CDR3 reads CASSAMAGEQYF. Written as DNA, the CDR3 is TGTGCCAGCAGCGCAATGGCTGGGGAGCAGTACTTC. The chain links TRBV9 to TRBJ2-7; D ambiguous. The germline gives CDR1 SGDLS, CDR2 YYNGEE. The V and J ends lost 3 bases and 7 bases respectively, with 11 bases between them. CDR3 length equals 12 residues.

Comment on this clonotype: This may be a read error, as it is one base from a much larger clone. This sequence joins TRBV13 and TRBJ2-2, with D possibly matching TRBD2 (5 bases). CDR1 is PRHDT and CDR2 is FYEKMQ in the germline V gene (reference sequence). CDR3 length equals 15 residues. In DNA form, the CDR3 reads TGTGCCAGCAGCTCAAGGTCCACCCAGCCCGGGGAGCTGCTTTTT. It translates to CASSSRSTQPGELLF.

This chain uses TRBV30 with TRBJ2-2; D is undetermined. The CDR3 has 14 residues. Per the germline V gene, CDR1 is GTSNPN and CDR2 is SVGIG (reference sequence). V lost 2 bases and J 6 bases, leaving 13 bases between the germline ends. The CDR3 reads CAWSPLVVSGELFF. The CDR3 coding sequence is TGTGCCTGGAGTCCGCTTGTTGTCTCCGGGGAGCTGTTTTTT.

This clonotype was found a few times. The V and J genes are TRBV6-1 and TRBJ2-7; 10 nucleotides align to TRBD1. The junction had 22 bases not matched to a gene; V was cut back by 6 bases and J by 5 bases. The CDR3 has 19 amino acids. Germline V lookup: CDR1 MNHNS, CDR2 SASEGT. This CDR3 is CASSFSPGQGQAGFDEQYF. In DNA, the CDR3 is TGTGCCAGCAGCTTTTCGCCGGGACAGGGGCAAGCAGGCTTCGACGAGCAGTACTTC.

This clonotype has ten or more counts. The CDR3 bases are TGTGCCAGTAGTATAGAGGTTTGGGATCAGCCCCAGCATTTT. This gives the protein CASSIEVWDQPQHF. V is TRBV19 and J is TRBJ1-5; D unresolved. With 0 bases removed from V and 5 bases from J, the gap between germline ends came to 8 bases. This CDR3 is built from 14 residues. Germline lookup yields CDR1 LNHDA and CDR2 SQIVND (reference sequence).

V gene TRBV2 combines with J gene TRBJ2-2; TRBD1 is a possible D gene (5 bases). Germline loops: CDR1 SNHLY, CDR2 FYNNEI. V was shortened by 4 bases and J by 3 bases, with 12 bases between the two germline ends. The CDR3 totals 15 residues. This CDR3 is CASSALDRDTGELFF. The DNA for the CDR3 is TGTGCCAGCAGTGCCCTAGACAGAGACACCGGGGAGCTGTTTTTT.

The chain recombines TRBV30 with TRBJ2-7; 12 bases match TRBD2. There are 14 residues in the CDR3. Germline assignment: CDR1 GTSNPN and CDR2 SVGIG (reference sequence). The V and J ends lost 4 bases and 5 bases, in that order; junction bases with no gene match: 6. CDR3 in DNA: TGTGCCTGGACCCCTAGCGGGAGGGCCCACGAGCAGTACTTC. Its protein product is CAWTPSGRAHEQYF.

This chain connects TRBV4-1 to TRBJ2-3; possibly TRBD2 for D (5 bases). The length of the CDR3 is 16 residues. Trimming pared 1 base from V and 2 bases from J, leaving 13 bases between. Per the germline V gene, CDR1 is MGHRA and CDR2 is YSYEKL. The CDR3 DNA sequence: TGCGCCAGCAGCCAAGGTAACGGGATGACCACAGATACGCAGTATTTT. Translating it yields CASSQGNGMTTDTQYF.

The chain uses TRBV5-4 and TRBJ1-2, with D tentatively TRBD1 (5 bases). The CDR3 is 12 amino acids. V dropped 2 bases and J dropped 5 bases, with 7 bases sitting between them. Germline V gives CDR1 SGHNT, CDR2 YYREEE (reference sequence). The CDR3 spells CASSFDRYGYTF. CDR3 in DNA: TGTGCCAGCAGCTTTGACAGATATGGCTACACCTTC.

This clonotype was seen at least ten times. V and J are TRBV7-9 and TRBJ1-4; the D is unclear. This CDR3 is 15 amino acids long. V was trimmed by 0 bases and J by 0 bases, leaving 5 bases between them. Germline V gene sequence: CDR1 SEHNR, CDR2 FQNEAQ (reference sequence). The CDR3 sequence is CASSLAGTTNEKLFF. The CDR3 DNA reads TGTGCCAGCAGCTTAGCAGGGACAACTAATGAAAAACTGTTTTTT.

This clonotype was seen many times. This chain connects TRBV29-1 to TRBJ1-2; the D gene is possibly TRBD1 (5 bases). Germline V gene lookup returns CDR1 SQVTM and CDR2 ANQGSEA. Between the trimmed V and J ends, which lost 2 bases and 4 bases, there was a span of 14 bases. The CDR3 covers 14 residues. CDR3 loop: CSVEYPPGGYGYTF. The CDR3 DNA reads TGCAGCGTTGAATACCCACCCGGGGGCTATGGCTACACCTTC.

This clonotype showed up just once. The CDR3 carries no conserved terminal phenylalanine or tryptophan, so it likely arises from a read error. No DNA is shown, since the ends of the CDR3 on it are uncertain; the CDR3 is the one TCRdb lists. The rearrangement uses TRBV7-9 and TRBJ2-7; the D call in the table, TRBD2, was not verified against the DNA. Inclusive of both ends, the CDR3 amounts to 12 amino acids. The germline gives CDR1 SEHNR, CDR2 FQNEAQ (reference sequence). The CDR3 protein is CASSLVGTGLIG.

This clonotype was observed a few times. The CDR3 protein is CASRDRVGYEQYF. CDR3 DNA: TGTGCCAGCAGGGACAGGGTCGGGTACGAGCAGTACTTC. V gene TRBV7-2 combines with J gene TRBJ2-7; the match to TRBD1 covers 8 bases. CDR3 length: 13 amino acids. Germline CDR1 and CDR2: SGHTA and FQGNSA. With V trimmed by 6 bases and J by 4 bases, 5 bases remained unmatched.

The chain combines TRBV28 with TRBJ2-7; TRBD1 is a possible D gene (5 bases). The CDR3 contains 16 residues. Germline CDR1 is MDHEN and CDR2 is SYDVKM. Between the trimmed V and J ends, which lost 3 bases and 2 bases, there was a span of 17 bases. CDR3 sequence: CASSFRARAGTYEQYF. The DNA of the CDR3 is TGTGCCAGCAGTTTCCGCGCCCGGGCAGGGACCTACGAGCAGTACTTC.